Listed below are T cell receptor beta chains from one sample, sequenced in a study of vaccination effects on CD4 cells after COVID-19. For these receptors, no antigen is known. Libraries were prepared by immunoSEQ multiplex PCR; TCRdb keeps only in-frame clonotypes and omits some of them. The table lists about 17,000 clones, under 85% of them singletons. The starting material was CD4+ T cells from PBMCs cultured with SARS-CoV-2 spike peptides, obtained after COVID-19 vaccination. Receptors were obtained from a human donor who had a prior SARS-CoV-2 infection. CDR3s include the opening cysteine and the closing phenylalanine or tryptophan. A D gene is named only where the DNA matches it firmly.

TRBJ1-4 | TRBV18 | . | CASSPQGGSEKLFF
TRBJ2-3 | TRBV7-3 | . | CASSYEAEDTQYF
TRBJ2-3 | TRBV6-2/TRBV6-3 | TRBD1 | CASSNQGARDTQYF
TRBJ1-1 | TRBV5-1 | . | CASSPGLGLTNTEAFF
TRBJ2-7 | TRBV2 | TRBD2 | CASRTSGTYEQYF
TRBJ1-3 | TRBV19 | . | CASSIGRSSGNTIYF
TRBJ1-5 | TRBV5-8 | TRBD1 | CASSDGQGDQPQHF
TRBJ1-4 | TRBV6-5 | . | CASSYSGTNEKLFF
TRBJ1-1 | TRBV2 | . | CASSEWLLPNTEAFF
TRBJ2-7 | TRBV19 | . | CASSMRQRSYEQYF
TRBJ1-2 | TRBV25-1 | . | CASSERLGDPGRYGYTF
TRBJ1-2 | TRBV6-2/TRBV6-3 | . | CASSYSIEGFYGYTF
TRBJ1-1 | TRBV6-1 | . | CASSMGGANAEAFF
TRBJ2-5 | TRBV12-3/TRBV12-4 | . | CASSFNSQETQYF
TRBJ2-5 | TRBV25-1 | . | CASSEGWRQETQYF
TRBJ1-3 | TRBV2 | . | CASSVGGIGNTIYF
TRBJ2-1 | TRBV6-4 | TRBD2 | CASHRLAGVINEQFF
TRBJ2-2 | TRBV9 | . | CASRGGDGELFF
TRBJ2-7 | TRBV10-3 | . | CAISDGGNHYEQYF
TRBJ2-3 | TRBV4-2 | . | CASSHPADTQYF
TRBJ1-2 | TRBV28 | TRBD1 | CASSLTGAGGYTF
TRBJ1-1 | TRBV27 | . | CASSFVGFGTEAFF
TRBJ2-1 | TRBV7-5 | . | CARSRTQGSYNEQFF
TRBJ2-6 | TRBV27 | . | CASRGSGANVLTF
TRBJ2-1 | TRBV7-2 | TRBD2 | CASSSLAVSYNEQFF
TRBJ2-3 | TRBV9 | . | CASSPRSAATDTQYF
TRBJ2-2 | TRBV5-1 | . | CASSWGQVGGPNTGELFF
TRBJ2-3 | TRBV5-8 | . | CASSLFGGPSTDTQYF
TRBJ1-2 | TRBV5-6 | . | CASSLFGSQNYGYTF
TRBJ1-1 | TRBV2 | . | CARGRDTEAFF
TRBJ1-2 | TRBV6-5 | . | CASTPGLYGYTF
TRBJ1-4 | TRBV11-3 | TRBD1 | CASSKGQGSGEKLFF
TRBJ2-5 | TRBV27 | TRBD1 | CASSPSRAGGVGTQYF